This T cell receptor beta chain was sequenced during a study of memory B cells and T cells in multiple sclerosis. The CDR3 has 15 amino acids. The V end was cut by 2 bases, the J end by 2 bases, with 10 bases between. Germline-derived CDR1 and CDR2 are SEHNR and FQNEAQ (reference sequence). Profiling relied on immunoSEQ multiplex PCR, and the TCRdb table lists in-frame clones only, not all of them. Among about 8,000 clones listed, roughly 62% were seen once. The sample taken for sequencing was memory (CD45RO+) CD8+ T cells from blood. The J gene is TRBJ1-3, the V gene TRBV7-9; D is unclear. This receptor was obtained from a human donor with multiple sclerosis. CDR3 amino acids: CASSLLSAAGNTIYF. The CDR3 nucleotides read TGTGCCAGCAGCTTATTGTCTGCAGCTGGAAACACCATATATTTT.